The entry below describes one T cell receptor (beta chain). Measured with immunoSEQ multiplex PCR; TCRdb has only the in-frame clones, and not every one. The sample shows about 140,000 clones, 89% of them seen only once. This entry belongs to a study of control samples from healthy donors and cancer patients. Germline V gives CDR1 SGHTS, CDR2 YDEGEE. Trimming pared 1 base from V and 0 bases from J, leaving 5 bases between. The CDR3 is 14 residues long. This TCR was recovered from a man aged 30 to 39 in good health. The gene calls are TRBV5-8 and TRBJ1-3; D ambiguous. Sequenced sample: blood. CDR3 coding DNA: TGTGCCAGCAGCTTGTATCGCTCTGGAAACACCATATATTTT. Its protein is CASSLYRSGNTIYF.